This T cell receptor (beta chain) was captured in a study of blood T cell repertoires in COVID-19. The overall study: Nucleic acid was either cDNA or gDNA, and it came from T cells, B-cell-depleted T cells, or PBMCs.

The CDR3 sequence is 16 residues long. J was trimmed by 2 bases and V by 0 bases; bases with no gene match: 3. Germline V gene data show CDR1 as LGHDT and CDR2 as YNNKEL (reference sequence). In the original workflow: Estimation of nucleated cell counts was performed using reference gene primer amplification. The repertoire was sequenced with immunoSEQ multiplex PCR; TCRdb's copy has only in-frame clones and lacks some. V and J calls and clone size come straight from that table; D and trimming were deduced from the DNA. The table shows 250,000 to 300,000 clones, with about 89% occurring only once. The sequence derives from a woman younger than 45 with COVID-19, enrolled during active disease. The chain recombines TRBV3-1 (or the pseudogene TRBV3-2) with TRBJ1-2; 10 bases map to TRBD1. Material: peripheral blood. CDR3 region: CASSQDPGQGNYGYTF. The CDR3, as DNA: TGTGCCAGCAGCCAAGATCCGGGACAGGGGAACTATGGCTACACCTTC.